This entry concerns a single TCR beta chain. Antigen: not known. Assay: immunoSEQ multiplex PCR; the TCRdb copy retains only in-frame clones and omits some. The data show fewer than 55,000 clones, 87% seen once. This specimen belongs to a study of OX40 agonist ivuxolimab in advanced cancers. In the study overall: An agonistic human IgG2 monoclonal antibody against OX40 (CD134) was given. Hepatocellular carcinoma, melanoma, renal cell or head and neck cancer was diagnosed in the dose-escalation patients.

This CDR3 spans 14 amino acids. Trimming removed 2 bases from V and 0 bases from J, with 6 bases in between. Germline CDR1 SGHNT, CDR2 YYREEE (reference sequence). Findings and caveats of the study: Among expanded peripheral T cells, antigen specificity went undetermined.

The input for sequencing was CD4+ or CD8+ T cells sorted from blood, taken in a trial of the OX40 agonist ivuxolimab. The V and J genes are TRBV5-4 and TRBJ1-3, with unresolved D. This clonotype was sampled from an adult with an advanced solid tumor such as melanoma, head and neck, liver or kidney cancer. CDR3 residues: CASSLTLSGNTIYF. The CDR3, as DNA: TGTGCCAGCAGCTTAACTCTCTCTGGAAACACCATATATTTT.